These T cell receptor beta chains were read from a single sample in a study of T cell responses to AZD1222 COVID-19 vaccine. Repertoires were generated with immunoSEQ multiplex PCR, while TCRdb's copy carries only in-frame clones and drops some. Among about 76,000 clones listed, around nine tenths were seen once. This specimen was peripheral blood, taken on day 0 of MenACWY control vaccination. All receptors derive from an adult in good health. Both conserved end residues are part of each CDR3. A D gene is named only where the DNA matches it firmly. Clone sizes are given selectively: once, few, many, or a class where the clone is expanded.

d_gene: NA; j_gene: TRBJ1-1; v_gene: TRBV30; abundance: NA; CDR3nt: TGTGCCTGGAGTGGACAGGTGAACACTGAAGCTTTCTTT; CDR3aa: CAWSGQVNTEAFF
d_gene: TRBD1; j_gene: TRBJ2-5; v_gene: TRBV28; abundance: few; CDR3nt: TGTGCCAGCGTGCGACAGGGGGCTGCAGAGACCCAGTACTTC; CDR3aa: CASVRQGAAETQYF
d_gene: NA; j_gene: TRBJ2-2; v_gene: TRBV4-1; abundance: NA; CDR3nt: TGCGCCAGCAGCCAAGTTTTCCCAGGGAAGAACACCGGGGAGCTGTTTTTT; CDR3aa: CASSQVFPGKNTGELFF
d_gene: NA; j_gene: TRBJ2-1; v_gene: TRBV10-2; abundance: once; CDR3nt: TGCGCCAGCAGCAGCGACGCGAGGAATGAGCAGTTCTTC; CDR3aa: CASSSDARNEQFF
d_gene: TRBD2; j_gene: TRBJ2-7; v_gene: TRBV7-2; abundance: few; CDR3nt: TGTGCCAGCAGCTCCGAGGGAGGGCCCTCCGAGCAGTACTTC; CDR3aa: CASSSEGGPSEQYF
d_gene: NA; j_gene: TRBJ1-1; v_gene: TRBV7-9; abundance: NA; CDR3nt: TGTGCCAGCAGCTTAGCGAAGCAGGGGCGATACACTGAAGCTTTCTTT; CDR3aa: CASSLAKQGRYTEAFF
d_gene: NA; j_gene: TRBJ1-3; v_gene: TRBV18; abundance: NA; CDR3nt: TGTGCCAGCTCACCAGCCAGCTACTCTGGAAACACCATATATTTT; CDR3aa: CASSPASYSGNTIYF
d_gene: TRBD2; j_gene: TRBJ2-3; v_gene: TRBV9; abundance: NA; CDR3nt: TGTGCCAGCAGCTCGGGACTAGCGGGAGGGGGGGACCGGACAGATACGCAGTATTTT; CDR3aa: CASSSGLAGGGDRTDTQYF
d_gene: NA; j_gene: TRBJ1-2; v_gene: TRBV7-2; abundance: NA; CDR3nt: TGTGCCAGCAGCCAAAACTATGGCTACACCTTC; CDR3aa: CASSQNYGYTF
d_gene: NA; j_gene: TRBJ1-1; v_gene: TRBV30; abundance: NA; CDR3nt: TGTGCCTGGAGTGTTTCCGGGACAACGAACACTGAAGCTTTCTTT; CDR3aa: CAWSVSGTTNTEAFF
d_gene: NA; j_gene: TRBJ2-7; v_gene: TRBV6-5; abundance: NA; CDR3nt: TGTGCCACTCAAATTACCTACGAGCAGTACTTC; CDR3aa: CATQITYEQYF
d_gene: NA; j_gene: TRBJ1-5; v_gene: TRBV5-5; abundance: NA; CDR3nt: TGTGCCAGCAGCCCCCGACTGGGAGTGGGGCCCCAGCATTTT; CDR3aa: CASSPRLGVGPQHF
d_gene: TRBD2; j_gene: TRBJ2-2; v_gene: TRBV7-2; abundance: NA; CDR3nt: TGTGCCAGCAGCTTAATTAGCGGGAGTAGGAACGGGGAGCTGTTTTTT; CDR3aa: CASSLISGSRNGELFF
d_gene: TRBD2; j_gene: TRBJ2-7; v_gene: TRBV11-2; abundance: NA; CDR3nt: TGTGCCAGCAGCTTAGGGGTAGCGGGGTCCTACGAGCAGTACTTC; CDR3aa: CASSLGVAGSYEQYF
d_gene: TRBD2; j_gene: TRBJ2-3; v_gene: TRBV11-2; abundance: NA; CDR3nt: TGTGCCAGCAGCTTAGATCTAGCGGGAGGGAGCCCAGATACGCAGTATTTT; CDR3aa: CASSLDLAGGSPDTQYF
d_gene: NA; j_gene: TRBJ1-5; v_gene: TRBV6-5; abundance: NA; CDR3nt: TGTGCCAGCACCCCTGACGTGGCCAATCAGCCCCAGCATTTT; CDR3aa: CASTPDVANQPQHF
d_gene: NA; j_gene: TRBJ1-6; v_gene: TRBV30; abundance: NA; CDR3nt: TGTGCCTGGAGTGAGTCCCCCAGCGCTAATTCACCCCTCCACTTT; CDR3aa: CAWSESPSANSPLHF
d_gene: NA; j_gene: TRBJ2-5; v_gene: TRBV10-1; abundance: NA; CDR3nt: TGCGCCAGCAGTGGACCCTCTAATCCAGAGACCCAGTACTTC; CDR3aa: CASSGPSNPETQYF
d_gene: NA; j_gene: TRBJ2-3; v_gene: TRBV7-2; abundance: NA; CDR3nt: TGTGCCAGCAGCTTAGTGTCCCCTAGCTGGGTGGGCACAGATACGCAGTATTTT; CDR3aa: CASSLVSPSWVGTDTQYF
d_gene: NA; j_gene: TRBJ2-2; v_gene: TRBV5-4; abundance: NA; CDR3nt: TGTGCCAGCAGCCGAGCCGGGACAACCTCCACCGGGGAGCTGTTTTTT; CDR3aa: CASSRAGTTSTGELFF
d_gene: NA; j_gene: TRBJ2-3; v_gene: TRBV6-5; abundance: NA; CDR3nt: TGTGCCAGCAGTTACGCCCCGCGGCTTAGCACAGATACGCAGTATTTT; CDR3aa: CASSYAPRLSTDTQYF
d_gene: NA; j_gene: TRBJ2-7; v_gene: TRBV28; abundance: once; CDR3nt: TGTGCCAGCAGTAACGCCCGGGACGGAGCCTACGAGCAGTACTTC; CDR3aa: CASSNARDGAYEQYF
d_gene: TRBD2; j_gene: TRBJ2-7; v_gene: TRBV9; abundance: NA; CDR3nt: TGTGCCAGCAGCGTAGTAGGCGGGAGAGGGGCTAACGAGCAGTACTTC; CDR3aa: CASSVVGGRGANEQYF
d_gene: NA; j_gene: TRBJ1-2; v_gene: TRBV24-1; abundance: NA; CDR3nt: TGTGCCACCAGTGATGGAGGGGCGCGGGGCTACACCTTC; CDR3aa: CATSDGGARGYTF
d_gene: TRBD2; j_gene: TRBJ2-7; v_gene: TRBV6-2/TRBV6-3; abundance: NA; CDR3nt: TGTGCCAGCAGTAGGACTAGCGGCCACTACGAGCAGTACTTC; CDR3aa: CASSRTSGHYEQYF
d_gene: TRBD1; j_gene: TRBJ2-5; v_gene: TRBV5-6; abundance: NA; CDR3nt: TGTGCCAGCAGCGAGGACAGGGGGCGGTTTGGGACCCAGTACTTC; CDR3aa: CASSEDRGRFGTQYF
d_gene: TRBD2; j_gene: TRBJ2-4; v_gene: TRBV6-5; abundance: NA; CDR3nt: TGTGCCAGCAGAGACACTAGCGGCAAAAACATTCAGTACTTC; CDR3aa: CASRDTSGKNIQYF
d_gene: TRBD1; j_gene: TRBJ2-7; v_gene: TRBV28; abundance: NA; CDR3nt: TGTGCCAGCAGTACCCTCGGACAGGGGATCTCCTACGAGCAGTACTTC; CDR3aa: CASSTLGQGISYEQYF
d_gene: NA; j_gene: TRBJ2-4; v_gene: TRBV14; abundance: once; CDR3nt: TGTGCCAGCAGCCAATCTGGGACATTGGGGAACATTCAGTACTTC; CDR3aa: CASSQSGTLGNIQYF
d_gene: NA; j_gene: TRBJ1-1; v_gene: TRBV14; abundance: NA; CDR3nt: TGTGCCAGCAGCCCGAGCGGAATTGAAGCTTTCTTT; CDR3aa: CASSPSGIEAFF
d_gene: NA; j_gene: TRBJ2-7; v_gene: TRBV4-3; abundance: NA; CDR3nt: TGCGCCAGCAGCCAAGATCGGATTTCCTACGAGCAGTACTTC; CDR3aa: CASSQDRISYEQYF
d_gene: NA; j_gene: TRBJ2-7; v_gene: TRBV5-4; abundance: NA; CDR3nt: TGTGCCAGCAGCTTGGATCTGGGCCCTACCTACGAGCAGTACTTC; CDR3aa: CASSLDLGPTYEQYF
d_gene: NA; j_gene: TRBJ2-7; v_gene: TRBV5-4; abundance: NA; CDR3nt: TGTGCCAGCAGCTTGGACGGGGACGAGCAGTACTTC; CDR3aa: CASSLDGDEQYF
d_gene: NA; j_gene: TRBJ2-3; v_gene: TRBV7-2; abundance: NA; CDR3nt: TGTGCCAGCAGCTTAGCGAGCACAGATACGCAGTATTTT; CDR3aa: CASSLASTDTQYF
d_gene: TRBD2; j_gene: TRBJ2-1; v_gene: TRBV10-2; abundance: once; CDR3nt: TGCGCCAGCAGGCTGACTAGCGGGAGGCCCCCCGAGCAGTTCTTC; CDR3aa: CASRLTSGRPPEQFF
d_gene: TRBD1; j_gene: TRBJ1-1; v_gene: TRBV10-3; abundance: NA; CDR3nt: TGTGCCATCAGTGGGCTGACAGGGGGGTTGAACACTGAAGCTTTCTTT; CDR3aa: CAISGLTGGLNTEAFF
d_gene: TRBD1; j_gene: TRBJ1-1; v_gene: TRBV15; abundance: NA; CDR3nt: TGTGCCACCAGCAGCCCTAGGGGGCGCGAGGCTTTCTTT; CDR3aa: CATSSPRGREAFF
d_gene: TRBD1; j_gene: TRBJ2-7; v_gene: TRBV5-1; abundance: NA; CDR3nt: TGCGCCAGCAGCTCAACCGGGACAGGGACTTTTTACGAGCAGTACTTC; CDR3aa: CASSSTGTGTFYEQYF
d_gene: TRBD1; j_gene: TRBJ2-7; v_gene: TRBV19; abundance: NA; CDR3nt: TGTGCCAGTAGTCGACGGGACAGAGGGTCCTCCTACGAGCAGTACTTC; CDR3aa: CASSRRDRGSSYEQYF
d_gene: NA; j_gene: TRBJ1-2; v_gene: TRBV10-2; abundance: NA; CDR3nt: TGCGCCAGCATCCGAGGGACCAACTATGGCTACACCTTC; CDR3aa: CASIRGTNYGYTF
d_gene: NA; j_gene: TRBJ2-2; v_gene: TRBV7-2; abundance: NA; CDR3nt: TGTGCCAGCAGCCCCGGGACCCACCCGGTGGGGGAGCTGTTTTTT; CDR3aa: CASSPGTHPVGELFF
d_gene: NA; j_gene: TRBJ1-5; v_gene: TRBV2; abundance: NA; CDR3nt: TGTGCCAGCAGTGAGCTGGGCAGGTCTAGCAATCAGCCCCAGCATTTT; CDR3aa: CASSELGRSSNQPQHF
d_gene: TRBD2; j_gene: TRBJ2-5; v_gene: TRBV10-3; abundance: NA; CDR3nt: TGTGCCATCAGAGGGACTAGCGGGAGGGTGGAGACCCAGTACTTC; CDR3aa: CAIRGTSGRVETQYF
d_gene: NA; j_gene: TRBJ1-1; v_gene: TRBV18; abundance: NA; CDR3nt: TGTGCCAGCTCACCTACGACGGTGCAGAACACTGAAGCTTTCTTT; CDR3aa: CASSPTTVQNTEAFF
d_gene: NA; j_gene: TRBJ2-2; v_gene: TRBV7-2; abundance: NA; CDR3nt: TGTGCCAGCAGCTCAAAGTCGTACGGATTGAACACCGGGGAGCTGTTTTTT; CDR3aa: CASSSKSYGLNTGELFF
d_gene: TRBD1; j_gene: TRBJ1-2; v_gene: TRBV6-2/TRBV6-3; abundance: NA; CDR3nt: TGTGCCAGCAGTTACAGGGGGCGAGAGTATGGCTACACCTTC; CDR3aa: CASSYRGREYGYTF
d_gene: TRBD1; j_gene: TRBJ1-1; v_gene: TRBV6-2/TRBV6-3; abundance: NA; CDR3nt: TGTGCCAGCAGTGACAGGGGGCGGGCTGAAGCTTTCTTT; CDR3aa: CASSDRGRAEAFF
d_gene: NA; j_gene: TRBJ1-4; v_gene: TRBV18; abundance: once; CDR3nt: TGTGCCAGCTCACCCGGTGGAACTAATGAAAAACTGTTTTTT; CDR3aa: CASSPGGTNEKLFF
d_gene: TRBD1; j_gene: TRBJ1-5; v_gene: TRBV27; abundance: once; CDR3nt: TGTGCCAGCAGGACAGGGCCAGGTGACAGCAATCAGCCCCAGCATTTT; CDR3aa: CASRTGPGDSNQPQHF
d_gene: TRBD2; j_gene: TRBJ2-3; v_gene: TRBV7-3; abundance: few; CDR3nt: TGTGCCAGCAGCCCGGGAGGAGGCACAGATACGCAGTATTTT; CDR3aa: CASSPGGGTDTQYF
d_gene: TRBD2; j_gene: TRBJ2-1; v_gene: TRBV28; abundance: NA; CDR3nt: TGTGCCAACACTAGCGGGAGGGCCTTTGAGCAGTTCTTC; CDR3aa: CANTSGRAFEQFF
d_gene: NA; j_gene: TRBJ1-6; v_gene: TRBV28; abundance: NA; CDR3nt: TGTGCCAGCAGGTCGGGGCAGTATAATTCACCCCTCCACTTT; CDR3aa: CASRSGQYNSPLHF
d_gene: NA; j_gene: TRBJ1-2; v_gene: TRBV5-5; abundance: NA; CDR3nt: TGTGCCAGCAGCTGGACAGCATTGGGCTACACCTTC; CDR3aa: CASSWTALGYTF